The 19 T cell receptor beta chains below come from one sample, sequenced in a study of Graves' ophthalmopathy and Graves' hyperthyroidism. TCR beta CDR3 amplification used RNA transcripts. Second-round multiplex PCR came after a first-round RT-PCR that employed HTBI primers. A single record per CDR3 protein comes from TCRdb applying MiXCR to the multiplex PCR reads. This sample has a few hundred thousand distinct CDR3 sequences, with about a sixth found just once. The sample consisted of peripheral blood. These receptors originate from an adult woman with stable Graves' hyperthyroidism.

This rearrangement joins TRBV20-1 to TRBJ2-4, with D maybe TRBD1 (5 bases). Trimming pared 1 base from V and 1 base from J, leaving 8 bases between. The CDR3 contains 14 residues. Germline CDR1 and CDR2: DFQATT and SNEGSKA (reference sequence). CDR3 nucleotide sequence: TGCAGTGCTAGAGTTGGGGCTGCCAAAAACATTCAGTACTTC. This encodes CSARVGAAKNIQYF.

This clonotype turned up a few times. This sequence joins TRBV7-9 and TRBJ2-4, with TRBD1 matching 9 bases. J lost 0 bases, V lost 5 bases, and 8 bases had no gene match. Germline V lookup: CDR1 SEHNR, CDR2 FQNEAQ (reference sequence). CDR3 length: 17 residues. The CDR3 region has the DNA TGTGCCAGCAGCCCGAGAACAGGGGGCTTAGCCAAAAACATTCAGTACTTC. Translated, it gives CASSPRTGGLAKNIQYF.

This clonotype occurred many times. V usage is TRBV20-1 and J usage is TRBJ2-7, with D possibly being TRBD2 (6 bases). CDR3 length equals 13 residues. Per germline, CDR1 DFQATT and CDR2 SNEGSKA (reference sequence). CDR3 loop: CGGRQFNSYEQYF. As DNA, the CDR3 is TGCGGAGGGCGACAGTTTAACTCCTACGAGCAGTACTTC.

In its sample, this clonotype was seen many times. The chain links TRBV27 to TRBJ2-7; 8 bases are a match to TRBD1. There are 16 residues in the CDR3. Germline CDR1 and CDR2: MNHEY and SMNVEV (reference sequence). The J segment lost 0 bases and the V segment lost 5 bases, leaving 9 bases of the junction unmatched. The CDR3 DNA reads TGTGCCAGCAGTATAAGCGCCGGACAGGGCTCCTACGAGCAGTACTTC. This encodes CASSISAGQGSYEQYF.

The sample holds many counts of this clonotype. V and J are TRBV15 and TRBJ2-2; D is perhaps TRBD2 (5 bases). The germline CDR1 and CDR2 sequences are LNHNV and YYDKDF (reference sequence). V lost 3 bases and J lost 1, with 12 bases in between. This CDR3 region has 16 residues. CDR3: CATSRERTVNTGELFF. The CDR3 nucleotides are TGTGCCACCAGCAGGGAAAGGACTGTGAACACCGGGGAGCTGTTTTTT.

This clonotype was detected ten times or more. The V and J genes are TRBV6-5 and TRBJ1-1; 8 nucleotides align to TRBD1. The CDR3 covers 14 residues. Germline values: CDR1 MNHEY, CDR2 SVGAGI. V shed 5 bases and J 4 bases; nucleotides not matched to a gene: 6. The CDR3 nucleotides read TGTGCCAGCAGTCAGGACAGGGCGAGCACTGAAGCTTTCTTT. Translating it yields CASSQDRASTEAFF.

The chain combines TRBV6-1 with TRBJ1-2; weak D call: TRBD1 (5 bases). This CDR3 is 13 amino acids long. The ends were cut back, 5 bases at V and 7 bases at J, with 14 bases in the middle. Germline CDR1 and CDR2: MNHNS and SASEGT. CDR3 nucleotides: TGTGCCAGCAGTCCCTCCCAGGGCTCTGGCTACACCTTC. The encoded protein is CASSPSQGSGYTF.

This clonotype was counted ten times or more. The V call is TRBV12-3 or TRBV12-4, the J call TRBJ2-5; 11 bases line up with TRBD2. The CDR3 totals 16 residues. V was pared by 3 bases and J by 5 bases, with 8 bases of the junction left unmatched. The CDR3 DNA follows: TGTGCCAGCAGTTTTATTAGCGGGAGGGTTTTGGAGACCCAGTACTTC. Its protein is CASSFISGRVLETQYF.

The chain joins TRBV12-3 or TRBV12-4 to TRBJ1-1, with 7 bases matching TRBD1. This CDR3 has 11 residues. V was pared by 5 bases and J by 10 bases, with 4 bases of the junction left unmatched. The CDR3 DNA reads as TGTGCCAGCAGTGACAGGGCTGCAGCTTTCTTT. It codes for CASSDRAAAFF.

This clonotype was seen ten or more times. No conserved phenylalanine or tryptophan ends this CDR3, so it is likely a read error. The V and J genes are TRBV28 and TRBJ1-5; D may be TRBD1 (6 bases). With 4 bases removed from V and 2 bases from J, the gap between germline ends came to 12 bases. The CDR3 is made up of 15 amino acids. The germline V gene has CDR1 MDHEN and CDR2 SYDVKM. CDR3 in amino acids: CASSSIGGRNQPQHL. The CDR3 DNA sequence: TGTGCCAGCAGTTCTATAGGGGGGCGCAATCAGCCCCAGCATCTT.

This clonotype occurred a few times. The chain combines TRBV28 with TRBJ1-1; D gene ambiguous. Trimming pared 2 bases from V and 0 bases from J, leaving 7 bases between. The CDR3 totals 14 residues. The germline CDR1 and CDR2 sequences are MDHEN and SYDVKM. The CDR3: CASSLARMNTEAFF. The CDR3 DNA follows: TGTGCCAGCAGTTTAGCACGGATGAACACTGAAGCTTTCTTT.

In this sample, this clonotype turned up many times. The J gene is TRBJ2-5, the V gene TRBV15, with D perhaps TRBD1 (6 bases). CDR3 length equals 15 residues. The V end lost 1 base, the J end lost 2 bases, and 11 bases lay between the germline ends. From germline, CDR1 is LNHNV and CDR2 YYDKDF (reference sequence). CDR3 in DNA: TGTGCCACCAGCAGAGTGGGGCAGGGGCAAGAGACCCAGTACTTC. Its translation is CATSRVGQGQETQYF.

This clonotype has a handful of counts. The V call is TRBV18, the J call TRBJ2-7; the D is unclear. CDR3 length: 14 residues. Germline V gene sequence: CDR1 KGHSH, CDR2 LQKENI. V lost 3 bases and J 0 bases, leaving 9 bases between the germline ends. The CDR3: CASSPLEFSYEQYF. The CDR3 nucleotides read TGTGCCAGCTCACCCCTGGAGTTCTCCTACGAGCAGTACTTC.

This clonotype was found many times. This rearrangement joins TRBV6-5 to TRBJ2-5; 11 bases agree with TRBD2. The CDR3 is 16 residues long. Germline CDR1 MNHEY, CDR2 SVGAGI. Trimming removed 4 bases from V and 2 bases from J; junction bases left unmatched: 6. The CDR3 is CASSSVAGGNQETQYF. CDR3 DNA: TGTGCCAGCAGTTCAGTAGCGGGAGGGAATCAAGAGACCCAGTACTTC.

The sample holds many counts of this clonotype. The V and J genes are TRBV2 and TRBJ2-5, with no clear D. V was trimmed by 7 bases and J by 5 bases, leaving 17 bases between them. The germline V gene has CDR1 SNHLY and CDR2 FYNNEI. CDR3 length: 14 residues. The CDR3 region has the DNA TGTGCCAGCATTCCAGGTGGTGGCTGGGAGACCCAGTACTTC. Its translation: CASIPGGGWETQYF.

In the case of this clonotype: One end of the junction varies from germline; a read error may be responsible. The chain recombines TRBV6-5 with TRBJ2-2; the match to TRBD2 covers 11 bases. Per the germline V gene, CDR1 is MNHEY and CDR2 is SVGAGI. CDR3 length: 21 amino acids. Here the CDR3 reads CASSYYSALAGGSRDTGELFF. The CDR3 bases are TGTGCCAGCAGCTACTATTCAGCCCTAGCGGGAGGTTCCCGAGACACCGGGGAGCTGTTTTTT.

At least ten counts were recorded for this clonotype. CDR3 sequence reads: CASSQIVGVSGSYEQYF. The CDR3 region has the DNA TGTGCCAGCAGCCAAATTGTAGGGGTTAGCGGGAGTTACGAGCAGTACTTC. The gene calls are TRBV4-2 and TRBJ2-7; 9 positions agree with TRBD2. CDR1 LGHNA and CDR2 YNFKEQ come from the germline V gene. Unmatched junction bases numbered 12, after V lost 2 bases and J lost 4 bases. The CDR3 has 17 amino acids.

This clonotype was recorded at least ten times. The chain employs TRBV6-1 and TRBJ2-5, with D perhaps matching TRBD2 (5 bases). The CDR3 extends over 15 amino acids. V lost 4 bases and J 0 bases, leaving 12 bases between the germline ends. The germline gives CDR1 MNHNS, CDR2 SASEGT. The CDR3 sequence is CASSASSGDQETQYF. The CDR3 DNA sequence: TGTGCCAGCAGTGCTTCCAGCGGTGACCAAGAGACCCAGTACTTC.

This chain connects TRBV30 to TRBJ1-1, with D perhaps matching TRBD1 (5 bases). Trimming shortened V by 0 bases and J by 4 bases, and 12 bases separated the two germline ends. Germline CDR1 reads GTSNPN; CDR2 reads SVGIG (reference sequence). The CDR3 is 14 amino acids. The CDR3 sequence is CAWSVRGRGTEAFF. The CDR3 nucleotides read TGTGCCTGGAGTGTAAGGGGTAGGGGCACTGAAGCTTTCTTT.